This T cell receptor (beta chain) stems from a study of blood T cells in healthy people across ages. Unmatched junction bases numbered 5, after V lost 5 bases and J lost 4 bases. The CDR3 length is 14 residues. Germline CDR1 is MDHEN and CDR2 is SYDVKM. A second PCR, run for about 6 to 11 cycles, used a sample-barcoded 5' primer plus a J-beta primer mix. Each of the cDNA molecules was tagged by a template-switch adaptor with 12 random nucleotides. TCRdb reanalysed the 5' RACE reads using MiXCR and keeps one entry per CDR3 protein. The sample lists some 1.8 million distinct CDR3 sequences; about 39% were seen once. Note on this clonotype: Its specificity is unknown.

Study conclusions and caveats: The recorded TCR beta diversity per million T cells decreased in a roughly linear manner with age.

The chain has TRBV28 and TRBJ2-1; 7 bases map to TRBD2. The specimen was blood. The TCR was taken from a human donor in good health. The CDR3 nucleotides are TGTGCCAGCAGTGGGGGGGACTTTTACAATGAGCAGTTCTTC. It yields the protein CASSGGDFYNEQFF.